Below, 24 T cell receptor beta chains from the same sample are listed, as sequenced in a study of OX40 agonist ivuxolimab in advanced cancers. Using immunoSEQ multiplex PCR, the repertoire was profiled, and TCRdb retains in-frame clones only, with some absent. The table includes approximately 61,000 clones, nearly 90% detected once. Here the sequenced sample was CD4+ or CD8+ T cells sorted from blood, taken in a trial of the OX40 agonist ivuxolimab. These receptors were collected from an adult with an advanced solid tumor such as melanoma, head and neck, liver or kidney cancer.

The CDR3 loop is CASSLGSGGDGYTF. The CDR3 region has the DNA TGTGCCAGCAGCTTAGGGTCCGGGGGAGATGGCTACACCTTC. The chain combines TRBV11-3 with TRBJ1-2; D perhaps matches TRBD1 (5 bases). V gave up 1 base and J gave up 6 bases, with 12 bases separating them. Germline V lookup: CDR1 SGHNT, CDR2 YENEEA. There are 14 residues in the CDR3.

For the CDR3, the DNA is TGTGCCAGTAGTATAACAATAAACTATGGCTACACCTTC. Its protein is CASSITINYGYTF. The V gene is TRBV19, the J gene TRBJ1-2, with D uncertain. CDR1 is LNHDA, CDR2 SQIVND, per germline (reference sequence). The length of the CDR3 is 13 residues. V was clipped by 2 bases and J by 2 bases, with 6 bases between them.

V gene TRBV27 combines with J gene TRBJ2-5; 7 bases are a match to TRBD1. The CDR3 is 15 residues long. The trim removed 4 bases at V and 5 bases at J, leaving 10 bases unmatched. Germline V CDR1 and CDR2: MNHEY, SMNVEV (reference sequence). The CDR3 coding sequence is TGTGCCAGCAGTTCTGTGGAGAGGGGGCTGGAGACCCAGTACTTC. Protein: CASSSVERGLETQYF.

The rearrangement uses TRBV4-1 and TRBJ2-4; D may be TRBD2 (5 bases). The germline V and J ends were trimmed by 1 base and 5 bases, with 12 bases remaining between them. CDR1 is MGHRA and CDR2 is YSYEKL in the germline V gene. The CDR3 has 15 amino acids. CDR3 loop: CASSQVWLAENIQYF. The CDR3 DNA sequence: TGCGCCAGCAGCCAAGTTTGGCTAGCAGAAAACATTCAGTACTTC.

The chain uses TRBV7-3 and TRBJ2-2; the D gene could be TRBD1 or TRBD2 (5 bases each). Germline CDR1 is SGHTA and CDR2 is FQGTGA. The V and J ends lost 4 bases and 8 bases respectively, with 11 bases between them. CDR3 length: 13 residues. The CDR3 DNA reads TGTGCCAGCAGCTACGGGACCCGGGGGGAGCTGTTTTTT. This gives the protein CASSYGTRGELFF.

The rearrangement joins TRBV6-5 to TRBJ1-4; the D gene is possibly TRBD1 (6 bases). This CDR3 spans 15 amino acids. V lost 0 bases, J lost 5 bases, and 10 bases lay in between. Germline lookup yields CDR1 MNHEY and CDR2 SVGAGI. CDR3 DNA: TGTGCCAGCAGTTACTCGGGGGCCCTGAATGAAAAACTGTTTTTT. The encoded protein is CASSYSGALNEKLFF.

The V and J genes are TRBV6-5 and TRBJ1-1; TRBD1 is a possible D gene (5 bases). Germline-derived CDR1 and CDR2 are MNHEY and SVGAGI. The CDR3 consists of 14 residues. V lost 6 bases and J 1 base, leaving 12 bases between the germline ends. This chain's CDR3 is CASSLGRQNTEAFF. Here the CDR3 DNA reads TGTGCCAGCAGCCTGGGACGTCAGAACACTGAAGCTTTCTTT.

The V and J genes are TRBV29-1 and TRBJ2-7; D is perhaps TRBD2 (6 bases). V lost 2 bases to trimming and J lost 3 bases, with 11 bases between them. The germline CDR1 and CDR2 sequences are SQVTM and ANQGSEA. The CDR3 contains 13 residues. The CDR3 nucleotides are TGCAGCGTTGAAAAGTGGGGGGTCTACGAGCAGTACTTC. This translates into CSVEKWGVYEQYF.

This clone has only a few counts. V is TRBV19 and J is TRBJ1-4, with a possible D match to TRBD1 (5 bases). Germline loops: CDR1 LNHDA, CDR2 SQIVND (reference sequence). This CDR3 is 14 amino acids long. Trimming removed 4 bases at V and 4 bases at J, with 10 bases between. The CDR3 DNA follows: TGTGCCAGTAGTAGGGGACGGGTTAATGAAAAACTGTTTTTT. Its protein product is CASSRGRVNEKLFF.

J is TRBJ2-7 and V is TRBV27; a possible D gene is TRBD2 (6 bases). Germline lookup yields CDR1 MNHEY and CDR2 SMNVEV (reference sequence). The CDR3 loop spans 13 amino acids. The V end was cut by 6 bases, the J end by 4 bases, with 13 bases between. Here the CDR3 reads CASSRAGFYEQYF. In DNA, the CDR3 is TGTGCCAGCAGCCGGGCGGGGTTTTACGAGCAGTACTTC.

The chain combines TRBV7-2 with TRBJ2-3; the D gene is possibly TRBD1 (5 bases). CDR3 length: 15 residues. V dropped 3 bases and J dropped 2 bases, with 12 bases sitting between them. CDR1 SGHTA and CDR2 FQGNSA come from the germline V gene. In DNA, the CDR3 is TGTGCCAGCAGCTTCCAGGGTGCTAACACAGATACGCAGTATTTT. Protein: CASSFQGANTDTQYF.

This clone was detected once. The chain combines TRBV6-5 with TRBJ2-5; D unclear. The V gene's germline CDR1 is MNHEY and CDR2 SVGAGI. Trimming stripped 6 bases from V and 4 bases from J, with 6 bases between. This CDR3 is 11 amino acids long. CDR3 bases: TGTGCCAGCAGGGGTGCAGAGACCCAGTACTTC. This gives the protein CASRGAETQYF.

The V call is TRBV15, the J call TRBJ1-3; no reliable D call. Germline V gives CDR1 LNHNV, CDR2 YYDKDF (reference sequence). This CDR3 is built from 16 residues. Trimming took off 0 bases at V and 0 bases at J, with 9 bases between the two ends. In DNA, the CDR3 is TGTGCCACCAGCAGAGATCTGTACAGCTCTGGAAACACCATATATTTT. It yields the protein CATSRDLYSSGNTIYF. Based on the CDR3 plus reference TRBV15 and TRBJ1-3, the full variable domain is DAMVIQNPRYQVTQFGKPVTLSCSQTLNHNVMYWYQQKSSQAPKLLFHYYDKDFNNEADTPDNFQSRRPNTSFCFLDIRSPGLGDTAMYLCATSRDLYSSGNTIYFGEGSWLTVV.

This clone has only a few counts. The chain is built from TRBV11-2 and TRBJ2-1, with 13 bases matching TRBD2. V lost 5 bases, J lost 5 bases, and 3 bases stayed unmatched. CDR3 length: 15 residues. CDR1 and CDR2 (germline): SGHAT, FQNNGV. The CDR3 sequence is CASSPGLAGNNEQFF. The CDR3 region has the DNA TGTGCCAGCAGCCCGGGACTAGCGGGGAACAATGAGCAGTTCTTC. Based on the CDR3 plus reference TRBV11-2 and TRBJ2-1, the full variable domain is EAGVAQSPRYKIIEKRQSVAFWCNPISGHATLYWYQQILGQGPKLLIQFQNNGVVDDSQLPKDRFSAERLKGVDSTLKIQPAKLEDSAVYLCASSPGLAGNNEQFFGPGTRLTVL.

CDR3 bases: TGTGCCAGCAGCGTGGCGGGGAGACAGTACTTC. Amino acids: CASSVAGRQYF. The chain has TRBV7-8 and TRBJ2-7; the D gene is possibly TRBD2 (6 bases). The CDR3 totals 11 residues. Between the trimmed V and J ends, which lost 5 bases and 10 bases, there was a span of 12 bases. Per germline, CDR1 SGHVS and CDR2 FQNEAQ.

The chain is built from TRBV4-3 and TRBJ2-1; 7 bases agree with TRBD2. The CDR3 covers 15 residues. The germline CDR1 and CDR2 sequences are LGHNA and YSLEER. With 4 bases clipped from V and 0 bases from J, the junction kept 3 bases outside the gene matches. The CDR3 here is CASSPWTSSYNEQFF. The CDR3 DNA reads as TGCGCCAGCAGCCCCTGGACTAGCTCCTACAATGAGCAGTTCTTC.

The chain couples TRBV11-2 to TRBJ2-7; the D call may be TRBD1 or TRBD2 (5 bases each). Trimming stripped 1 base from V and 0 bases from J, with 10 bases between. Per germline, CDR1 SGHAT and CDR2 FQNNGV. This CDR3 has 15 residues. This CDR3 is CASSLAVGVSYEQYF. CDR3 nucleotides: TGTGCCAGCAGCTTAGCAGTGGGGGTCTCCTACGAGCAGTACTTC.

This rearrangement joins TRBV5-1 to TRBJ2-5; TRBD2 aligns across 15 bases. Per germline, CDR1 SGHRS and CDR2 YFSETQ. The CDR3 has 17 residues. V gave up 0 bases and J gave up 5 bases; unmatched junction bases: 5. The CDR3 DNA reads as TGCGCCAGCAGCTTGGTGTATGGGACTAGCGGGGGGGAGACCCAGTACTTC. It codes for CASSLVYGTSGGETQYF.

This clone was counted a single time. This chain uses TRBV19 with TRBJ2-3; D is ambiguous. The CDR3 contains 13 residues. Germline loops: CDR1 LNHDA, CDR2 SQIVND (reference sequence). The germline V and J ends were trimmed by 6 bases and 8 bases, with 15 bases remaining between them. The CDR3 DNA reads as TGTGCCAGTAGGGGTTCCAGACGAGGTACGCAGTATTTT. It translates to CASRGSRRGTQYF.

V usage is TRBV19 and J usage is TRBJ1-1, with 7 bases matching TRBD1. Germline CDR1 LNHDA, CDR2 SQIVND (reference sequence). Germline trimming cut 6 bases from V and 2 bases from J; bases unmatched to any gene: 12. This CDR3 has 16 amino acids. This CDR3 is CASRRTGASSNTEAFF. CDR3 nucleotide sequence: TGTGCCAGTAGAAGGACAGGCGCCTCATCTAACACTGAAGCTTTCTTT.

The genes are TRBV7-2 and TRBJ2-5; D remains ambiguous. CDR3 size: 13 residues. Germline assignment: CDR1 SGHTA and CDR2 FQGNSA. Trimming stripped 5 bases from V and 5 bases from J, with 12 bases between. CDR3 sequence (DNA): TGTGCCAGCAGCCCTGGATGGTTGGAGACCCAGTACTTC. The encoded protein is CASSPGWLETQYF. Full variable domain (outside the CDR3, taken from reference TRBV7-2 and TRBJ2-5): GAGVSQSPSNKVTEKGKDVELRCDPISGHTALYWYRQSLGQGLEFLIYFQGNSAPDKSGLPSDRFSAERTGGSVSTLTIQRTQQEDSAVYLCASSPGWLETQYFGPGTRLLVL.

The chain uses TRBV4-3 and TRBJ1-2; unclear D gene. CDR1 and CDR2 from the germline V gene are LGHNA and YSLEER. Between the trimmed V and J ends, which lost 0 bases and 0 bases, there was a span of 11 bases. The CDR3 totals 16 residues. The CDR3 is CASSQEVRTANYGYTF. The CDR3 DNA reads TGCGCCAGCAGCCAAGAAGTCCGGACGGCTAACTATGGCTACACCTTC.

The genes are TRBV7-6 and TRBJ2-5, with D hard to call. Between the trimmed V and J ends, which lost 4 bases and 4 bases, there was a span of 7 bases. From germline, CDR1 is SGHVS and CDR2 FNYEAQ. There are 12 residues in the CDR3. The CDR3 DNA follows: TGTGCCAGCAGCTCCCTTGGAGAGACCCAGTACTTC. It yields the protein CASSSLGETQYF. Variable domain in full (rest from reference TRBV7-6 and TRBJ2-5): GAGVSQSPRYKVTKRGQDVALRCDPISGHVSLYWYRQALGQGPEFLTYFNYEAQQDKSGLPNDRFSAERPEGSISTLTIQRTEQRDSAMYRCASSSLGETQYFGPGTRLLVL.

This chain joins TRBV27 and TRBJ2-2; TRBD2 agrees at 9 bases. J gave up 3 bases and V 2 bases, and 4 bases lay outside the gene matches. The CDR3 length is 16 residues. The germline V gene has CDR1 MNHEY and CDR2 SMNVEV (reference sequence). CDR3 nucleotide sequence: TGTGCCAGCAGTTTACAAGCGGGAGGCGACACCGGGGAGCTGTTTTTT. This gives the protein CASSLQAGGDTGELFF.